This T cell receptor (beta chain) originates from a study of tumor-infiltrating lymphocytes in primary liver carcinoma. Study at large: Ages ranged from 30 to 69, with HCC or mixed HCC-cholangiocarcinoma. Stage T1-T3 N0M0 tumors measured about 4 to 11 cm at most.

Total RNA amounting to around 540 ng was the source from which TCR beta cDNA was made with a constant-region primer. Slightly modified ARM-PCR served as the procedure for the TCR beta libraries. These libraries came from three rounds of nested multiplex PCR. Rounds one and two of PCR, each of about 10 cycles, were primed with TRBV1-TRBV30 forward primers and a C-beta reverse primer. Via MiXCR, TCRdb re-called the multiplex PCR reads, giving one row per CDR3 protein. The sample carries 80,000 or so distinct CDR3 sequences, 70% to 75% recorded once. By sample share, this clonotype is medium-sized. Its antigen is still unknown. Overall study results and limits: Only about 8-25% of top clones showed up in all five tumor regions.

From around 20-30 mg of unsorted bulk tissue, DNA and RNA were co-extracted together. There are 15 residues in the CDR3. V lost 0 bases, J lost 5 bases, and 14 bases lay in between. Germline values: CDR1 SGHAT, CDR2 FQNNGV. The sequenced material came from liver tumor tissue from sampling region 4. The subset: tumor region T4, right-lateral pole. The clonotype comes from a woman aged 55-75 years with primary liver carcinoma and hepatitis B virus infection. V is TRBV11-2 and J is TRBJ2-7; tentatively, D is TRBD1 (6 bases). As DNA, the CDR3 is TGTGCCAGCAGCTTAGACACCTCGAGGGGGAACGAGCAGTACTTC. The encoded protein is CASSLDTSRGNEQYF.